The TCR beta chain under discussion was sequenced for a study of T cell repertoires in cytomegalovirus infection. Study-wide background: A matching HLA type, together with CMV infection, was signaled by public TCR beta signatures. Broader study findings: The study found HLA-C-restricted CMV-specific TCR beta clonotypes dominating the ex vivo response.

In TCRdb, the reads were re-called with MiXCR into one record per CDR3 protein. The sample includes a few hundred thousand distinct CDR3 sequences, around 18% of them seen just once. Note on this clonotype: Its antigen is unidentified.

The CDR3 spans 17 residues. The V and J ends lost 2 bases and 4 bases, in that order; junction bases with no gene match: 10. The TCR originated in a human donor in good health (CMV status not recorded). Some clones in this sample may be carry-over from other donors' samples. The chain recombines TRBV12-3 or TRBV12-4 with TRBJ1-2, with 10 nucleotides matching TRBD1. Input material: PBMCs. The CDR3 sequence is CASSLPGQGSLGYGYTF. CDR3 in DNA: TGTGCCAGCAGTTTACCGGGACAGGGGAGCCTCGGCTATGGCTACACCTTC.